Described below is a single TCR beta chain sequence and its context. The target antigen is unknown. The sample is drawn from a study of T cell responses to AZD1222 COVID-19 vaccine. Produced via immunoSEQ multiplex PCR; TCRdb's table is partial and in-frame only. The sample holds some 150,000 clones, over 85% seen once. Study-level points and caveats: Sampled repertoires all dated from after the peak T cell response.

The sequencing used peripheral blood, collected on day 0 of AZD1222 vaccination. The sequence was obtained from an adult in good health.

CDR3 nucleotide sequence: TGTGCCAGCAGCCCCGGGGGACGGGAGGGCCGAGAGCAGTTCTTC. This sequence encodes CASSPGGREGREQFF. This rearrangement joins TRBV7-9 to TRBJ2-1; 8 bases align to TRBD2. The CDR3 is made up of 15 amino acids. Germline V gives CDR1 SEHNR, CDR2 FQNEAQ (reference sequence). Unmatched junction bases numbered 13, after V lost 5 bases and J lost 10 bases.